This T cell receptor (beta chain) was recovered during a study of yellow fever vaccine responses in identical twins. Points from the study as a whole: The authors reported partly convergent, partly personalized vaccine responses in identical twins.

TCRdb reanalysed the RT-PCR reads using MiXCR and keeps one entry per CDR3 protein. The sample contains about 1,700 distinct CDR3 sequences, approximately 89% of which appear only once. As to this clonotype: What it recognizes is unknown.

The ends lost 2 bases at V and 3 bases at J; junction bases unmatched: 1. Germline V CDR1 and CDR2: SGHDT, YYEEEE. This CDR3 is 14 amino acids long. The chain couples TRBV5-6 to TRBJ2-3; 9 bases are a match to TRBD1. The clonotype originates from a woman aged 18-29 years who received the yellow fever vaccine. The sequencing used T cells from blood (PBMCs), unsorted or a sorted subset (not recorded which), collected before or after yellow fever vaccination (not recorded which). CDR3 in DNA: TGTGCCAGCAGCTTACAGGGGGCTACAGATACGCAGTATTTT. Translated: CASSLQGATDTQYF.